The 31 T cell receptor beta chains presented below share a single source sample, sequenced in a study of shared clonotypes between healthy human individuals. Here immunoSEQ multiplex PCR was the method, and the copy in TCRdb shows in-frame clones only, minus some. The sample lists 2 million to 3 million clones, 93% occurring once. Sequenced: naive CD4+ T cells from PBMCs. The subset denotes: CD45RA+ positively selected. The origin of the receptors is a man younger than 35 in good health. Some clones in this sample may be carry-over from other donors' samples.

This clone was seen just once. The V call is TRBV7-6, the J call TRBJ2-2; TRBD1 is a possible D gene (5 bases). Trimming took 3 bases from V and 2 from J, leaving 13 bases between them. CDR1 and CDR2 from the germline V gene are SGHVS and FNYEAQ. The CDR3 is 16 residues long. The CDR3 is CASSFRLDRNTGELFF. CDR3 DNA sequence: TGTGCCAGCAGCTTTCGATTAGACAGAAACACCGGGGAGCTGTTTTTT.

This sequence joins TRBV30 and TRBJ1-2; 9 bases are a match to TRBD1. Looked up from germline, CDR1 is GTSNPN and CDR2 is SVGIG (reference sequence). The V segment lost 2 bases and the J segment 6 bases; nucleotides outside the gene matches: 10. There are 15 residues in the CDR3. CDR3: CAWSRGTGRFDGYTF. CDR3 sequence (DNA): TGTGCCTGGAGTCGCGGGACAGGGAGATTTGATGGCTACACCTTC.

This sequence joins TRBV6-5 and TRBJ2-3; TRBD2 aligns across 10 bases. Per germline, CDR1 MNHEY and CDR2 SVGAGI. The CDR3 consists of 16 residues. V trimming: 0 bases; J trimming: 5 bases; junction bases outside the gene matches: 5. DNA for the CDR3: TGTGCCAGCAGTTACTCGAAGGCTAGCGGGAGAGATACGCAGTATTTT. It specifies CASSYSKASGRDTQYF.

The chain carries TRBV6-1 and TRBJ1-2, with unresolved D. This CDR3 region has 14 residues. Between the trimmed V and J ends, which lost 6 bases and 0 bases, there was a span of 11 bases. The germline V gene encodes CDR1 MNHNS and CDR2 SASEGT. CDR3 in amino acids: CASSPVLPNYGYTF. The CDR3 DNA reads TGTGCCAGCAGCCCGGTTCTCCCTAACTATGGCTACACCTTC.

The rearrangement joins TRBV7-9 to TRBJ1-2, with D perhaps matching TRBD1 (5 bases). The V end was cut by 3 bases, the J end by 4 bases, with 9 bases between. Germline V gene lookup returns CDR1 SEHNR and CDR2 FQNEAQ (reference sequence). This CDR3 has 13 residues. In DNA form, the CDR3 reads TGTGCCAGCAGCTTGGTTGGGGCCTATGGCTACACCTTC. This codes for CASSLVGAYGYTF. Drawing the rest from reference TRBV7-9 and TRBJ1-2, the complete variable domain is DTGVSQNPRHKITKRGQNVTFRCDPISEHNRLYWYRQTLGQGPEFLTYFQNEAQLEKSRLLSDRFSAERPKGSFSTLEIQRTEQGDSAMYLCASSLVGAYGYTFGSGTRLTVV.

The chain combines TRBV19 with TRBJ2-7; possibly TRBD1 for D (6 bases). The CDR3 has 13 residues. V was cut by 5 bases and J by 2 bases, with 10 bases left in between. Germline lookup yields CDR1 LNHDA and CDR2 SQIVND (reference sequence). The CDR3 sequence is CASSAGAAYEQYF. The CDR3 region has the DNA TGTGCCAGTAGTGCAGGGGCCGCCTACGAGCAGTACTTC.

J is TRBJ1-3 and V is TRBV5-1; D not certain. Trimming cost V 2 bases and J 0 bases, with 6 bases left between them. This CDR3 region has 14 residues. The germline gives CDR1 SGHRS, CDR2 YFSETQ. CDR3 DNA: TGCGCCAGCAGCTTCGATAGCTCTGGAAACACCATATATTTT. Its protein is CASSFDSSGNTIYF.

This rearrangement joins TRBV28 to TRBJ1-1; perhaps TRBD1 as D (5 bases). Germline V CDR1 and CDR2: MDHEN, SYDVKM. The CDR3 length is 12 residues. V was cut by 2 bases and J by 9 bases, with 10 bases left in between. CDR3 residues: CASSLGGAQAFF. CDR3 in DNA: TGTGCCAGCAGTTTAGGTGGGGCCCAAGCTTTCTTT.

The chain combines TRBV28 with TRBJ2-7, with D perhaps TRBD2 (5 bases). The germline V gene has CDR1 MDHEN and CDR2 SYDVKM. The CDR3 has 11 residues. V was shortened by 8 bases and J by 2 bases, with 7 bases between the two germline ends. CDR3 residues: CASGSPYEQYF. CDR3 in DNA: TGTGCCAGCGGGAGCCCCTACGAGCAGTACTTC.

This chain connects TRBV19 to TRBJ2-5; TRBD1 matches at 8 bases. After removal of 5 bases from V and 5 bases from J, the junction contained 4 bases not matched to a gene. Per germline, CDR1 LNHDA and CDR2 SQIVND (reference sequence). This CDR3 contains 13 residues. The DNA for the CDR3 is TGTGCCAGTAGTTCGGGACAGGCGGAGACCCAGTACTTC. Translating gives CASSSGQAETQYF. The whole variable domain, filled in from reference TRBV19 and TRBJ2-5, reads DGGITQSPKYLFRKEGQNVTLSCEQNLNHDAMYWYRQDPGQGLRLIYYSQIVNDFQKGDIAEGYSVSREKKESFPLTVTSAQKNPTAFYLCASSSGQAETQYFGPGTRLLVL.

Comment on this clone: Other nucleotide sequences in the sample specify the same CDR3. The chain has TRBV15 and TRBJ2-1, with D hard to call. The CDR3 spans 12 residues. Germline CDR1 reads LNHNV; CDR2 reads YYDKDF (reference sequence). The V gene lost 0 bases and the J gene lost 6 bases, with 3 bases spanning the gap. This chain's CDR3 is CATSRDRNEQFF. The CDR3 nucleotides are TGTGCCACCAGCAGAGATCGCAATGAGCAGTTCTTC.

The chain has TRBV7-2 and TRBJ2-5, with 12 bases lining up with TRBD2. Germline CDR1 reads SGHTA; CDR2 reads FQGNSA. J lost 5 bases, V lost 5 bases, and 6 bases had no gene match. The CDR3 is 15 residues long. CDR3 protein: CASSTSGGRAETQYF. CDR3 coding DNA: TGTGCCAGCAGCACTAGCGGGGGGCGGGCGGAGACCCAGTACTTC.

Regarding this clone: The same CDR3 also results from other DNA sequences found in this sample. This chain links TRBV6-1 with TRBJ1-2, with D possibly matching TRBD1 (5 bases). The germline CDR1 and CDR2 sequences are MNHNS and SASEGT. V shed 3 bases and J shed 4 bases, with 9 bases lying between them. CDR3 length: 13 residues. The DNA for the CDR3 is TGTGCCAGCAGTGAGGCGGGACTCTATGGCTACACCTTC. Its protein is CASSEAGLYGYTF.

This chain joins TRBV5-1 and TRBJ2-2; 7 bases agree with TRBD2. CDR1 and CDR2 (germline): SGHRS, YFSETQ. After removal of 5 bases from V and 3 bases from J, the junction contained 13 bases not matched to a gene. CDR3 length equals 17 residues. The CDR3 bases are TGCGCCAGCAGTGCGTGGCTAGCGGACCGTCACACCGGGGAGCTGTTTTTT. It is translated as CASSAWLADRHTGELFF.

CDR3 DNA: TGCGCCAGCAGCCTCTTCCAGGGACAGGACCCCGGGTATACGCAGTATTTT. Protein sequence: CASSLFQGQDPGYTQYF. The chain uses TRBV4-1 and TRBJ2-3, with 8 bases aligning to TRBD1. CDR3 length equals 17 residues. Trimming removed 4 bases from V and 7 bases from J; junction bases left unmatched: 16. Germline CDR1 is MGHRA and CDR2 is YSYEKL.

About this clone itself: The same CDR3 is also encoded by other DNA sequences in this sample. This chain uses TRBV4-2 with TRBJ2-1; weak D call: TRBD1 (7 bases). This CDR3 is built from 16 residues. The germline V gene has CDR1 LGHNA and CDR2 YNFKEQ. V was cut by 3 bases and J by 0 bases, with 12 bases left in between. The CDR3 is CASSQGGQYSYNEQFF. CDR3 DNA: TGTGCCAGCAGCCAGGGGGGACAGTACTCCTACAATGAGCAGTTCTTC.

The chain recombines TRBV7-6 with TRBJ2-2; 7 bases are shared with TRBD2. V dropped 4 bases and J dropped 1; count of bases not matched to a gene: 12. CDR1 and CDR2 from the germline V gene are SGHVS and FNYEAQ. This CDR3 is 18 amino acids long. This CDR3 is CASSSLWGGSGNTGELFF. CDR3 bases: TGTGCCAGCAGCTCGCTCTGGGGAGGGAGCGGGAACACCGGGGAGCTGTTTTTT. The complete variable domain, with remaining parts taken from reference TRBV7-6 and TRBJ2-2, reads GAGVSQSPRYKVTKRGQDVALRCDPISGHVSLYWYRQALGQGPEFLTYFNYEAQQDKSGLPNDRFSAERPEGSISTLTIQRTEQRDSAMYRCASSSLWGGSGNTGELFFGEGSRLTVL.

This clone was recorded once. This chain uses TRBV28 with TRBJ1-1; D is undetermined. The CDR3 spans 16 residues. V lost 3 bases to trimming and J lost 0 bases, with 14 bases between them. Looked up from germline, CDR1 is MDHEN and CDR2 is SYDVKM. For the CDR3, the DNA is TGTGCCAGCAGTTTGGCTCCAGGCCGCATGAACACTGAAGCTTTCTTT. Amino acid sequence: CASSLAPGRMNTEAFF.

CDR3 region: CASSRPDRDRGGEQYF. The CDR3 nucleotides are TGCGCCAGCAGCCGACCAGACCGGGACAGGGGCGGCGAGCAGTACTTC. This chain links TRBV4-3 with TRBJ2-7; 10 bases line up with TRBD1. CDR3 length equals 16 residues. Losses at the gene ends were 4 bases for V and 6 bases for J; bases not matched to a gene: 12. CDR1 is LGHNA, CDR2 YSLEER, per germline.

As regards this clone: The sample contains more than one DNA sequence encoding this CDR3. Written as DNA, the CDR3 is TGCGCCAGCAGCTTAGAGAGCTACGAGCAGTACTTC. Translation: CASSLESYEQYF. This chain uses TRBV5-1 with TRBJ2-7; D is unresolved. The CDR3 runs 12 residues. Per the germline V gene, CDR1 is SGHRS and CDR2 is YFSETQ. The V end was cut by 2 bases, the J end by 3 bases, with 6 bases between.

Of note for this clone: This sample also contains other DNA sequences that code for the same CDR3. The chain couples TRBV28 to TRBJ1-5; TRBD1 matches at 7 bases. From germline, CDR1 is MDHEN and CDR2 SYDVKM. The length of the CDR3 is 16 residues. J gave up 3 bases and V 3 bases, and 8 bases lay outside the gene matches. This chain's CDR3 is CASSFYPGTANQPQHF. CDR3 in DNA: TGTGCCAGCAGTTTTTATCCCGGGACAGCCAATCAGCCCCAGCATTTT. The whole variable domain, remainder taken from reference TRBV28 and TRBJ1-5, is DVKVTQSSRYLVKRTGEKVFLECVQDMDHENMFWYRQDPGLGLRLIYFSYDVKMKEKGDIPEGYSVSREKKERFSLILESASTNQTSMYLCASSFYPGTANQPQHFGDGTRLSIL.

The chain employs TRBV5-1 and TRBJ2-2; 9 bases fit TRBD2. CDR1 and CDR2 (germline): SGHRS, YFSETQ. The CDR3 extends over 15 amino acids. J was trimmed by 4 bases and V by 3 bases; bases with no gene match: 4. The DNA for the CDR3 is TGCGCCAGCAGCTGGGGACTAGCTTTCACCGGGGAGCTGTTTTTT. Translated: CASSWGLAFTGELFF.

This CDR3 is CASSPDYTGNTIYF. CDR3 DNA: TGTGCCAGCAGCCCGGACTATACGGGAAACACCATATATTTT. The chain combines TRBV6-5 with TRBJ1-3; D ambiguous. Trimming stripped 6 bases from V and 4 bases from J, with 13 bases between. This CDR3 has 14 amino acids. Germline V gene data show CDR1 as MNHEY and CDR2 as SVGAGI.

V is TRBV4-2 and J is TRBJ2-5; possible D gene TRBD1, 5 bases. CDR1 LGHNA and CDR2 YNFKEQ come from the germline V gene. There are 18 residues in the CDR3. V lost 3 bases, J lost 1 base, and 21 bases lay in between. CDR3 coding DNA: TGTGCCAGCAGCCAGTGGTGGGGCGGAGAAAGCTCCCAAGAGACCCAGTACTTC. Translating gives CASSQWWGGESSQETQYF.

The chain links TRBV7-2 to TRBJ2-3; TRBD2 agrees at 13 bases. J gave up 3 bases and V 4 bases, and 7 bases lay outside the gene matches. The CDR3 is 17 amino acids. The germline V gene encodes CDR1 SGHTA and CDR2 FQGNSA. The CDR3 nucleotides are TGTGCCAGCAGCTGGGGACTAGCGGGGCGGGGGACAGATACGCAGTATTTT. Its translation: CASSWGLAGRGTDTQYF.

The chain combines TRBV7-2 with TRBJ2-2, with 10 bases aligning to TRBD2. Germline loops: CDR1 SGHTA, CDR2 FQGNSA. This CDR3 has 17 residues. With 2 bases clipped from V and 6 bases from J, the junction kept 9 bases outside the gene matches. CDR3 DNA sequence: TGTGCCAGCAGCTTAATGGGGCTAGCGGGAGCGGCCGGGGAGCTGTTTTTT. Translating gives CASSLMGLAGAAGELFF.

The chain recombines TRBV7-9 with TRBJ2-3, with D possibly being TRBD1 or TRBD2 (5 bases each). CDR3 length: 15 residues. V dropped 1 base and J dropped 6 bases, with 14 bases sitting between them. Per germline, CDR1 SEHNR and CDR2 FQNEAQ (reference sequence). The CDR3 here is CASSLGAGSVDTQYF. For the CDR3, the DNA is TGTGCCAGCAGCTTAGGGGCAGGGAGTGTGGATACGCAGTATTTT.

The rearrangement uses TRBV6-1 and TRBJ1-5; tentative D call: TRBD1 (6 bases). This CDR3 has 15 residues. Trimming removed 7 bases at V and 2 bases at J, with 15 bases between. The V gene's germline CDR1 is MNHNS and CDR2 SASEGT. The CDR3 DNA is TGTGCCAGCAAGAACAGGGAAGGGGGCAATCAGCCCCAGCATTTT. It encodes CASKNREGGNQPQHF.

J is TRBJ1-2 and V is TRBV29-1, with D tentatively TRBD1 (6 bases). Germline values: CDR1 SQVTM, CDR2 ANQGSEA. Trimming pared 4 bases from V and 6 bases from J, leaving 18 bases between. The CDR3 spans 14 residues. CDR3 coding DNA: TGCAGCGTTGCCGGGGCGGGGGGCGTTAATGGCTACACCTTC. Its translation is CSVAGAGGVNGYTF.

V usage is TRBV28 and J usage is TRBJ2-1, with D maybe TRBD1 (6 bases). Germline V CDR1 and CDR2: MDHEN, SYDVKM. This CDR3 is built from 15 residues. Trimming stripped 2 bases from V and 12 bases from J, with 20 bases between. CDR3 DNA: TGTGCCAGCAGTTTAGGGGGCGTTGAGGGAGTCGCGCAGTTCTTC. Amino acids: CASSLGGVEGVAQFF.

In its sample, this clone was seen a few times. The chain is built from TRBV27 and TRBJ1-1; 7 bases line up with TRBD1. With V trimmed by 0 bases and J by 0 bases, 1 base remained unmatched. CDR1 MNHEY and CDR2 SMNVEV come from the germline V gene (reference sequence). This CDR3 is 15 amino acids long. Written as DNA, the CDR3 is TGTGCCAGCAGTTTATCTGGGACAGTGAACACTGAAGCTTTCTTT. Its translation: CASSLSGTVNTEAFF.